This TCR beta chain was recorded in a study of T cell repertoires in ileal Crohn's disease. Study at large: 35% were active smokers at surgery; median disease duration was approximately 8.5 years.

Using immunoSEQ multiplex PCR, the repertoire was profiled, and TCRdb retains in-frame clones only, with some absent. Of several thousand clones listed, around 90% were seen once; the top ten hold approximately 5.3%. The V gene's germline CDR1 is GTSNPN and CDR2 SVGIG (reference sequence). Between the trimmed V and J ends, which lost 7 bases and 4 bases, there was a span of 16 bases. The CDR3 is made up of 13 amino acids. The sample taken for sequencing was ileal tissue. The V gene is TRBV30, the J gene TRBJ1-2, with D maybe TRBD1 (5 bases). This clonotype was obtained from an adult with Crohn's disease. CDR3 loop: CASPGDYLYGYTF. The CDR3 DNA is TGTGCCTCTCCTGGGGACTACCTCTATGGCTACACCTTC.